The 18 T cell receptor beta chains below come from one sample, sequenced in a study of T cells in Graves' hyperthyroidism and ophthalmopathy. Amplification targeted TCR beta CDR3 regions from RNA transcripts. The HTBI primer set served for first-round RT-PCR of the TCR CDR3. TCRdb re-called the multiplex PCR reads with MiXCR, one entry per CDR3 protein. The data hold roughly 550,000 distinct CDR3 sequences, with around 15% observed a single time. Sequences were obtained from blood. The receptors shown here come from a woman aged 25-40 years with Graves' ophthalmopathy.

CDR3 amino acids: CASSFVYTDTQYF. The CDR3 bases are TGTGCCAGCAGTTTTGTGTACACAGATACGCAGTATTTT. The chain uses TRBV12-3 or TRBV12-4 and TRBJ2-3; D not resolved. The CDR3 is made up of 13 amino acids. Trimming shortened V by 3 bases and J by 2 bases, and 6 bases separated the two germline ends.

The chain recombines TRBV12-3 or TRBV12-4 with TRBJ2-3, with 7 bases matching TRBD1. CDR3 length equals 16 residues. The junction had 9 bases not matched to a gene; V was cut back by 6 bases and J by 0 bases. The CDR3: CASRYRTGGSTDTQYF. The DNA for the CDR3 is TGTGCCAGCAGATATCGGACAGGCGGTAGCACAGATACGCAGTATTTT.

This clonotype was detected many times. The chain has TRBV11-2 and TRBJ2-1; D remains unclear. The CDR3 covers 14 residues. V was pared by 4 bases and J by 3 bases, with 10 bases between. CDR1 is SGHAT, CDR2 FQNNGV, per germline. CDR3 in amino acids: CASSSEVDYNEQFF. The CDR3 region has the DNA TGTGCCAGCAGCTCGGAAGTGGACTACAATGAGCAGTTCTTC.

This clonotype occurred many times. The chain's CDR3 is CASSPPLSRGIEAFF. Here the CDR3 DNA reads TGTGCCAGCAGCCCCCCTCTCTCTCGGGGCATTGAAGCTTTCTTT. The chain recombines TRBV6-2 or TRBV6-3 with TRBJ1-1; D is perhaps TRBD1 (5 bases). Germline-derived CDR1 and CDR2 are MNHEY and SVGEGT. Trimming pared 6 bases from V and 7 bases from J, leaving 21 bases between. The CDR3 extends over 15 amino acids.

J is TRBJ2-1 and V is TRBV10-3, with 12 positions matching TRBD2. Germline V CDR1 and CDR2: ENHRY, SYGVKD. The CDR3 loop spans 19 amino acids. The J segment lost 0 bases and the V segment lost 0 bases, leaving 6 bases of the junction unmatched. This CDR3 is CAISESASGRVSSYNEQFF. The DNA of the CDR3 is TGTGCCATCAGTGAGTCGGCTAGCGGGAGGGTTAGCTCCTACAATGAGCAGTTCTTC.

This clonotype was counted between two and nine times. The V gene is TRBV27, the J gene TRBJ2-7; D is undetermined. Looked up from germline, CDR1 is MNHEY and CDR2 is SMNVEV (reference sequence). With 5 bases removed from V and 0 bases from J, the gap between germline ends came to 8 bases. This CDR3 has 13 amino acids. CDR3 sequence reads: CASSPFSSYEQYF. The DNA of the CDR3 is TGTGCCAGCAGTCCTTTTAGCTCCTACGAGCAGTACTTC.

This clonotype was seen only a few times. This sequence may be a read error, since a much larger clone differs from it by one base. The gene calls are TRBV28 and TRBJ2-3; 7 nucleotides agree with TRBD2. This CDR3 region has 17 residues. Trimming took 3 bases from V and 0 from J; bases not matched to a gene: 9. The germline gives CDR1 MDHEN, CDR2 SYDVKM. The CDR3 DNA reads TGTGCCAGCAGTTTCTCTGGCGGGAGTGACAGCACAGATACGCAGTATTTT. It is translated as CASSFSGGSDSTDTQYF.

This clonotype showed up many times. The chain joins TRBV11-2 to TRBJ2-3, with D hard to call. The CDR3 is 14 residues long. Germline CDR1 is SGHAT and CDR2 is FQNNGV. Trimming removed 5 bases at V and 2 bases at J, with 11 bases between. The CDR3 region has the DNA TGTGCCAGCAGCCCCCGCGGCATCACAGATACGCAGTATTTT. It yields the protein CASSPRGITDTQYF.

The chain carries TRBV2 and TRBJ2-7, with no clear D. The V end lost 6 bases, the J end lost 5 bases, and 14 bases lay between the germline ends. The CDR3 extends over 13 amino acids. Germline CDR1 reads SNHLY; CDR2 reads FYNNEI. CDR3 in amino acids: CASRKSRHDEQYF. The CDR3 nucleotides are TGTGCCAGCAGAAAAAGCCGACACGACGAGCAGTACTTC.

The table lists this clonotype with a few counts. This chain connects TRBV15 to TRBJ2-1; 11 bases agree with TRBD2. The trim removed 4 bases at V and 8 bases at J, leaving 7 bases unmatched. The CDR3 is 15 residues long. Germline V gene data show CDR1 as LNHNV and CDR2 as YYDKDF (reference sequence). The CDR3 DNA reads TGTGCCACCAGCACTATAGCGGGAGGGCCGTATGAGCAGTTCTTC. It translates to CATSTIAGGPYEQFF.

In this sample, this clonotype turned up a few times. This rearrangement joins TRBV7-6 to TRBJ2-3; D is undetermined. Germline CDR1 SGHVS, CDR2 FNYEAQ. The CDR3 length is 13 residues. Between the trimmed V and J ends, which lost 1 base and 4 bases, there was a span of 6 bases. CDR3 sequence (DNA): TGTGCCAGCAGCTTAGAACTATCAGATACGCAGTATTTT. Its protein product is CASSLELSDTQYF.

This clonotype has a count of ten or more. The DNA for the CDR3 is TGTGCCAGCAGTTTATTAAGGCAGGGGACCCAGTACTTC. This sequence encodes CASSLLRQGTQYF. The rearrangement joins TRBV28 to TRBJ2-5, with D possibly TRBD1 on 5 matching bases. The V gene's germline CDR1 is MDHEN and CDR2 SYDVKM. The CDR3 consists of 13 residues. Trimming stripped 1 base from V and 7 bases from J, with 10 bases between.

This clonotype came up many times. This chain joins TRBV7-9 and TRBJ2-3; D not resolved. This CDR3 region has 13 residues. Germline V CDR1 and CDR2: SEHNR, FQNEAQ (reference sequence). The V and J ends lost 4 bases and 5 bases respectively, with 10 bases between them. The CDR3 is CASSSRFLDTQYF. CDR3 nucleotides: TGTGCCAGCAGCTCCAGGTTCCTAGATACGCAGTATTTT. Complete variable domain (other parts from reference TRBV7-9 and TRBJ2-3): DTGVSQNPRHKITKRGQNVTFRCDPISEHNRLYWYRQTLGQGPEFLTYFQNEAQLEKSRLLSDRFSAERPKGSFSTLEIQRTEQGDSAMYLCASSSRFLDTQYFGPGTRLTVL.

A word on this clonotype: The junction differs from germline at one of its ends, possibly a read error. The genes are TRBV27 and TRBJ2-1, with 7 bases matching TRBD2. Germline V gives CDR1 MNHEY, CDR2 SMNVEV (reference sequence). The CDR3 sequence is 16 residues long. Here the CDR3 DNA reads TGTGCCAGCACCCTTGGGGGGGGGGAATCCTACAATGGGCAGTTCTTC. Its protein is CASTLGGGESYNGQFF.

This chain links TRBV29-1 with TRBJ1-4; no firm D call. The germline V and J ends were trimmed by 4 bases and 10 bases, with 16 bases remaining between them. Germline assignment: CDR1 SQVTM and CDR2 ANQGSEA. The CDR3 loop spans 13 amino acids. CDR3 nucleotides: TGCAGCGTTGTGGTTGGTAGGGAGGCAAAACTGTTTTTT. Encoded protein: CSVVVGREAKLFF.

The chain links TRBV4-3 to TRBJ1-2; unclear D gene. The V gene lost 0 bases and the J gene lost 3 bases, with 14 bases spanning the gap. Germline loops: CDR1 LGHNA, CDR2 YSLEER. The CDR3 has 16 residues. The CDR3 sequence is CASSQDESFGDYGYTF. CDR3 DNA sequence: TGCGCCAGCAGCCAAGATGAGTCTTTCGGGGACTATGGCTACACCTTC.

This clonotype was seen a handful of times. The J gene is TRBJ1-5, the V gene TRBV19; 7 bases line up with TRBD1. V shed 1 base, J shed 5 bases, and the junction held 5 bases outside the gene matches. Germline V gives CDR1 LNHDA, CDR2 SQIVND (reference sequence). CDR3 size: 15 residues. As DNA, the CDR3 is TGTGCCAGTAGTATAGCAGGGGGTGGCCATCAGCCCCAGCATTTT. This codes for CASSIAGGGHQPQHF.

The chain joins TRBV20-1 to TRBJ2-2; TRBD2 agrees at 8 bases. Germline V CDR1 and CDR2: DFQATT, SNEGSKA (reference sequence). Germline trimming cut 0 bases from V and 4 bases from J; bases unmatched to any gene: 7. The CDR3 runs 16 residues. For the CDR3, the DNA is TGCAGTGCTAGAGAACATGGGACTAGTAGCACCGGGGAGCTGTTTTTT. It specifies CSAREHGTSSTGELFF.